These 7 T cell receptor beta chains were sequenced from one sample in a study of cytomegalovirus exposure and HLA in healthy donors. PCR involved 60 Vbeta and 13 Jbeta primers. The table came from immunoSEQ multiplex PCR; TCRdb's copy has only in-frame clones and leaves some out. The sample yields fewer than 200,000 clones, less than 85% seen once. Sequenced sample: PBMCs. Receptors were obtained from a middle-aged man in good health and CMV-seronegative.

The rearrangement links TRBV7-9 to TRBJ1-1; maybe TRBD1 (6 bases). The CDR3 has 15 amino acids. Trimming stripped 4 bases from V and 0 bases from J, with 12 bases between. Germline V lookup: CDR1 SEHNR, CDR2 FQNEAQ (reference sequence). The CDR3 DNA reads as TGTGCCAGCAGCTCCTTTGACAGGCTGAACACTGAAGCTTTCTTT. Residues: CASSSFDRLNTEAFF.

This sequence joins TRBV4-2 and TRBJ1-1; a possible D gene is TRBD1 (6 bases). The CDR3 spans 17 residues. Per the germline V gene, CDR1 is LGHNA and CDR2 is YNFKEQ. The germline V and J ends were trimmed by 1 base and 9 bases, with 24 bases remaining between them. Here the CDR3 DNA reads TGTGCCAGCAGCCAAGTTGGGAATAACGACGGGACACCACAAGCTTTCTTT. Translated, it gives CASSQVGNNDGTPQAFF.

V usage is TRBV7-6 and J usage is TRBJ1-4, with 7 bases identical to TRBD1. Trimming removed 5 bases from V and 6 bases from J; junction bases left unmatched: 9. The CDR3 length is 15 residues. Germline V gene lookup returns CDR1 SGHVS and CDR2 FNYEAQ. In DNA, the CDR3 is TGTGCCAGCAGCCCCCGACAGGGCGGAGATGAAAAACTGTTTTTT. It specifies CASSPRQGGDEKLFF. The variable domain in full, completed from reference TRBV7-6 and TRBJ1-4, reads GAGVSQSPRYKVTKRGQDVALRCDPISGHVSLYWYRQALGQGPEFLTYFNYEAQQDKSGLPNDRFSAERPEGSISTLTIQRTEQRDSAMYRCASSPRQGGDEKLFFGSGTQLSVL.

The chain couples TRBV18 to TRBJ1-6, with D possibly matching TRBD1 (6 bases). CDR3 length equals 15 residues. CDR1 is KGHSH and CDR2 is LQKENI in the germline V gene. V lost 2 bases to trimming and J lost 7 bases, with 12 bases between them. CDR3 sequence (DNA): TGTGCCAGCTCACCAGTTAAGGGGGAGAATTCACCCCTCCACTTT. Amino acids: CASSPVKGENSPLHF.

This clone has just a few counts. The rearrangement joins TRBV19 to TRBJ2-1; the match to TRBD1 covers 7 bases. Per the germline V gene, CDR1 is LNHDA and CDR2 is SQIVND (reference sequence). The CDR3 runs 15 residues. With V trimmed by 11 bases and J by 3 bases, 13 bases remained unmatched. This CDR3 is CASTLDRSNYNEQFF. CDR3 nucleotides: TGTGCCTCGACTTTGGACAGGTCAAACTACAATGAGCAGTTCTTC.

This clone appeared once. V is TRBV9 and J is TRBJ2-1; the match to TRBD2 covers 9 bases. CDR3 length equals 16 residues. The germline V gene has CDR1 SGDLS and CDR2 YYNGEE. V trimming: 5 bases; J trimming: 9 bases; junction bases outside the gene matches: 15. Here the CDR3 DNA reads TGTGCCAGCAGTCCGAGGGGCGGGGGGGCCGATGGTGAGCAGTTCTTC. Protein: CASSPRGGGADGEQFF.

The chain has TRBV7-2 and TRBJ1-5; TRBD1 agrees at 7 bases. The CDR3 covers 14 residues. Unmatched junction bases numbered 5, after V lost 6 bases and J lost 3 bases. Germline V gene sequence: CDR1 SGHTA, CDR2 FQGNSA. CDR3 region: CASRLTGVNQPQHF. The CDR3 coding sequence is TGTGCCAGCAGGCTAACAGGGGTCAATCAGCCCCAGCATTTT.